This is a list of T cell receptor beta chains from one sample in a study of T cell repertoires in cytomegalovirus infection. Each CDR3 protein gets one entry after TCRdb re-called the reads with MiXCR. The data show 100,000 to 150,000 distinct CDR3 sequences, about 10% seen once. Sequenced: PBMCs. The receptors were sampled from a human donor in good health (CMV status not recorded). Some clones in this sample may be carry-over from other donors' samples. Each CDR3 is given with its conserved first and last residue. The D gene is left open where the match is weak. Some rows have no size entry. The others give once, few or many, or a class for an expanded clone.

v_gene	j_gene	abundance	d_gene	CDR3nt	CDR3aa
TRBV7-2	TRBJ2-5	many	TRBD2	TGTGCCAGCCGCTTGGATCGGGGGGGCTGGGAAGAGACCCAGTACTTC	CASRLDRGGWEETQYF
TRBV5-1	TRBJ2-1	NA	TRBD2	TGCGCCAGCAGCTTCTGGGGTCGCGGGGGAAACAATGAGCAGTTCTTC	CASSFWGRGGNNEQFF
TRBV25-1	TRBJ2-7	NA	NA	TGTGCCAGCAGTGAAAGAGGGTTCCAAACCTACGAGCAGTACTTC	CASSERGFQTYEQYF
TRBV10-3	TRBJ2-2	many	NA	TGTGCCATCAGTGAGTCGAACTCAAACACCGGGGAGCTGTTTTTT	CAISESNSNTGELFF
TRBV7-2	TRBJ2-5	many	NA	TGTGCCAGCAGCCCCGAACTAGGGGGGGGACAAGAGACCCAGTACTTC	CASSPELGGGQETQYF
TRBV15	TRBJ2-7	many	TRBD1	TGTGCCACCAGCAGAGGCACGGGACAGGGAATCTCCTACGAGCAGTACTTC	CATSRGTGQGISYEQYF
TRBV5-6	TRBJ1-1	NA	NA	TGTGCCAGCACCCCTCGACCTTTACCGACTGAAGCTTTCTTT	CASTPRPLPTEAFF
TRBV19	TRBJ1-1	few	NA	TGTGCCAGTCTGGAGAGGGGCAACACTGAAGCTTTCTTT	CASLERGNTEAFF
TRBV12-3/TRBV12-4	TRBJ2-3	NA	TRBD2	TGTGCCAGCAGTGGACTAGCGGGGGCCACAGATACGCAGTATTTT	CASSGLAGATDTQYF
TRBV29-1	TRBJ1-1	many	NA	TGCACCACCCGGGGTGGGGGGAGCACTGAAGCTTTCTTT	CTTRGGGSTEAFF
TRBV5-1	TRBJ2-2	NA	TRBD2	TGCGCCAGCAGTTCCGGCCGGGAGGCCGGGGAGCTGTTTTTT	CASSSGREAGELFF
TRBV20-1	TRBJ2-4	few	TRBD1	TGCAGTGTCGCCACAGGGGGCGGAACCAAAAACATTCAGTACTTC	CSVATGGGTKNIQYF
TRBV29-1	TRBJ2-5	NA	NA	TGCAGCGTTGACAGAGGTTTGGAGACCCAGTACTTC	CSVDRGLETQYF
TRBV2	TRBJ2-7	NA	TRBD1	TGTGCCAGCAGTCCCCAACCCCCCGGGACAGGGGTAATATACGAGCAGTACTTC	CASSPQPPGTGVIYEQYF
TRBV7-8	TRBJ1-1	many	TRBD1	TGTGCCAGCAGCGGCAACAGGGGGAGGACTGAAGCTTTCTTT	CASSGNRGRTEAFF
TRBV7-9	TRBJ2-2	many	TRBD1	TGTGCCAGCAGCTCCCTAACCGGGACAGGAACCGGGGAGCTGTTTTTT	CASSSLTGTGTGELFF
TRBV2	TRBJ2-2	many	NA	TGTGCCAGCAGTGTTCGGGACATCCCCACCGGGGAGCTGTTTTTT	CASSVRDIPTGELFF
TRBV28	TRBJ1-1	many	TRBD1	TGTGCCAGCAGTTTATCGTGGGTACAGGGGGAAGCTTTCTTT	CASSLSWVQGEAFF
TRBV3-1	TRBJ1-1	NA	NA	TGTGCCAGCAGCCAATTTGGGGGGGCGAGGAGCACTGAAGCTTTCTTT	CASSQFGGARSTEAFF
TRBV7-2	TRBJ1-2	many	TRBD1	TGTGCCAGCAGCCTTCCGGGGCGGACAGGGCGCGGCTACACCTTC	CASSLPGRTGRGYTF
TRBV6-6	TRBJ1-1	NA	NA	TGTGCCAGCAGTCTCCCCGAGGGGGTAGAAGCTTTCTTT	CASSLPEGVEAFF
TRBV7-2	TRBJ1-1	many	TRBD1	TGTGCCAGCAGCCTCAGGGGGCGGGCTAACACTGAAGCTTTCTTT	CASSLRGRANTEAFF
TRBV3-1	TRBJ1-2	NA	NA	TGTGCCAGCAGCCAAGTGAGGTCATTCGGCTACACCTTC	CASSQVRSFGYTF
TRBV6-5	TRBJ1-1	few	TRBD1	TGTGCCAGCAAGAGGACAGGGGCCACTGAAGCTTTCTTT	CASKRTGATEAFF
TRBV6-4	TRBJ1-2	NA	NA	TGTGCCAGCACCGACGCGAGCGACGGCTACACCTTC	CASTDASDGYTF
TRBV5-1	TRBJ2-7	many	TRBD1	TGCGCCAGCAGCACCCGGGACAGGGATTATAGGTACGAGCAGTACTTC	CASSTRDRDYRYEQYF
TRBV2	TRBJ1-2	NA	TRBD1	TGTGCCAGCAGTGTGGGGCAGGGGGACTATGGCTACACCTTC	CASSVGQGDYGYTF
TRBV7-2	TRBJ1-1	many	TRBD1	TGTGCCAGCAGCCCACAGGGGGCGGACACTGAAGCTTTCTTT	CASSPQGADTEAFF
TRBV2	TRBJ2-7	many	NA	TGTGCCAGCACACGGGACCACTCCTACGAGCAGTACTTC	CASTRDHSYEQYF
TRBV7-2	TRBJ1-2	many	NA	TGTGCCAGCACCTTATTAGTTGGGAATGGCTACACCTTC	CASTLLVGNGYTF
TRBV19	TRBJ1-3	NA	TRBD1	TGTGCCAGTAGGCCGGACAGGGCGCCTGGAAACACCATATATTTT	CASRPDRAPGNTIYF
TRBV28	TRBJ2-7	many	TRBD1	TGTGCCAGCAGTCGGACAGGGGACATCCACGAGCAGTACTTC	CASSRTGDIHEQYF
TRBV7-9	TRBJ1-4	few	TRBD1	TGTGCCAGCAGCAGACAGGGGGCTAATGAAAAACTGTTTTTT	CASSRQGANEKLFF
TRBV6-2/TRBV6-3	TRBJ2-4	many	TRBD1	TGTGCCAGCAGTTACCCAGGGACAGGAAGGTTCGGAAACATTCAGTACTTC	CASSYPGTGRFGNIQYF
TRBV29-1	TRBJ1-1	few	NA	TGCAGCGTTGGGGTTCCCCAGAATTTGAACACTGAAGCTTTCTTT	CSVGVPQNLNTEAFF
TRBV5-1	TRBJ1-6	NA	NA	TGCGCCAGCAGCTTGAGAGATACCTATAATTCACCCCTCCACTTT	CASSLRDTYNSPLHF
TRBV20-1	TRBJ2-1	many	NA	TGCAGTGCCCTAGAAAGCTGGGCCTACAATGAGCAGTTCTTC	CSALESWAYNEQFF
TRBV24-1	TRBJ1-5	many	NA	TGTGCCACCAGTGATTTGGACCCTTTGTGCAGCGCCCCTACGCAATATAGCAATCAGCCCCAGCATTTT	CATSDLDPLCSAPTQYSNQPQHF
TRBV9	TRBJ1-5	few	NA	TGTGCCAGCAGCGTAGAAGGTAACAGCAATCAGCCCCAGCATTTT	CASSVEGNSNQPQHF
TRBV14	TRBJ1-1	few	TRBD1	TGTGCCAGCAGCCAAGGAGGGGGCGGTAGAGTCACTGAAGCTTTCTTT	CASSQGGGGRVTEAFF
TRBV10-3	TRBJ2-3	many	NA	TGTGCCATCCGGTCGGGTGAGGGCACAGATACGCAGTATTTT	CAIRSGEGTDTQYF
TRBV25-1	TRBJ1-1	many	NA	TGTGCCAGCAGGCCCCTCGGGACCACTGAAGCTTTCTTT	CASRPLGTTEAFF
TRBV29-1	TRBJ1-1	few	NA	TGCAGCGTCCGGCGCGACACTGAAGCTTTCTTT	CSVRRDTEAFF
TRBV29-1	TRBJ1-3	many	TRBD1	TGCAGCGCTAGACAGGGTCTGGCTGGAAACACCATATATTTT	CSARQGLAGNTIYF
TRBV7-2	TRBJ1-5	many	NA	TGTGCCAGCAGCTTAGACGCCGGGGATCAGCCCCAGCATTTT	CASSLDAGDQPQHF
TRBV20-1	TRBJ2-3	many	NA	TGCAGTGCTAGAGGAACTCATTTTACAGATACGCAGTATTTT	CSARGTHFTDTQYF
TRBV29-1	TRBJ1-2	NA	TRBD1	TGCAGCGGACGCGGGGACAGCCTCGAGCCTGGCTACACCTTC	CSGRGDSLEPGYTF
TRBV7-2	TRBJ2-1	many	NA	TGTGCCAGCAGCGGAGGAAGCTCCTACAATGAGCAGTTCTTC	CASSGGSSYNEQFF
TRBV20-1	TRBJ2-1	few	NA	TGCAGTGCAGCCGCCCGGAGACTAGGAGTAGGTGAGCAGTTCTTC	CSAAARRLGVGEQFF
TRBV19	TRBJ2-1	many	TRBD1	TGTGCCAGTAGTCCACAGGGGAACTACAATGAGCAGTTCTTC	CASSPQGNYNEQFF
TRBV6-6	TRBJ2-2	many	TRBD1	TGTGCCAGCAGGGGGACAGGGCCGAACACCGGGGAGCTGTTTTTT	CASRGTGPNTGELFF
TRBV7-6	TRBJ1-1	NA	NA	TGTGCCAGCAGCTGGGGAGAAGCTGAAGCTTTCTTT	CASSWGEAEAFF
TRBV12-3/TRBV12-4	TRBJ2-1	many	TRBD2	TGTGCCAGCAGTCCTCGCGGGACTAGGTATTACAATGAGCAGTTCTTC	CASSPRGTRYYNEQFF